A single T cell receptor beta chain is shown here with its context. The sample comes from a study of blood T cell repertoires in COVID-19. Study at large: T cells, B-cell-depleted T cells, or PBMCs supplied cDNA or gDNA.

The protocol was immunoSEQ multiplex PCR, while the TCRdb copy is restricted to in-frame clones and leaves out a portion. Of about 150,000 clones listed, 87% are singletons. V gave up 3 bases and J gave up 4 bases, with 13 bases separating them. Germline V gene sequence: CDR1 LGHNT, CDR2 FRNRAP. The CDR3 sequence is 15 residues long. Sequenced: peripheral blood. The V and J genes are TRBV12-5 and TRBJ1-3, with D unresolved. The sequence derives from a woman aged 55-70 years with active or convalescent COVID-19. CDR3 coding DNA: TGTGCTAGTGGTTTACGGGCGGGGATCGGAAACACCATATATTTT. Residues: CASGLRAGIGNTIYF.